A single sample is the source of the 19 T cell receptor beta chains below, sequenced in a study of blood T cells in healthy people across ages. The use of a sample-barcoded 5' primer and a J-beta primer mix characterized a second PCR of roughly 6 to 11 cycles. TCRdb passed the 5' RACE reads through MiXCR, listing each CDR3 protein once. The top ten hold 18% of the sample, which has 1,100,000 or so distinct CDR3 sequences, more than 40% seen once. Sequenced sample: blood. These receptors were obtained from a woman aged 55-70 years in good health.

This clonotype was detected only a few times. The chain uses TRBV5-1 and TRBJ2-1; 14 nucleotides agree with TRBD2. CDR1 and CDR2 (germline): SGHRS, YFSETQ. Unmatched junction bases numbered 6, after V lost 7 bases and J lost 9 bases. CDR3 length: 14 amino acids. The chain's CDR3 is CASRGTSGSIEQFF. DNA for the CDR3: TGCGCCAGCCGTGGGACTAGCGGGAGCATTGAGCAGTTCTTC.

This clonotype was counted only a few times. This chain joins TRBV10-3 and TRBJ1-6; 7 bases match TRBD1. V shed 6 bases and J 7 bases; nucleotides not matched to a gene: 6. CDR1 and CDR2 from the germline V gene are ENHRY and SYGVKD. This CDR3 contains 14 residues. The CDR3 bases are TGTGCCATCAGGGGGGGACAGTTGAATTCACCCCTCCACTTT. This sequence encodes CAIRGGQLNSPLHF.

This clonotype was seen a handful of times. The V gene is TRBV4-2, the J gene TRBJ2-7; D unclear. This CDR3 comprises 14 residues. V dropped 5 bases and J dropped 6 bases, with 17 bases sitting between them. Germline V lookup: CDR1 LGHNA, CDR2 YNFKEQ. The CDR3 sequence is CASSSSRGASEQYF. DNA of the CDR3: TGTGCCAGCAGCTCCAGTAGAGGAGCGAGCGAGCAGTACTTC.

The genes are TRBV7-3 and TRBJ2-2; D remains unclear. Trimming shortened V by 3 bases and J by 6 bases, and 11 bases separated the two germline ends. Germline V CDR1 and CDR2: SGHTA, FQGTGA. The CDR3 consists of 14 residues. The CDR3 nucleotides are TGTGCCAGCAGCTTCGGGTTAAGAGCCGGGGAGCTGTTTTTT. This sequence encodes CASSFGLRAGELFF.

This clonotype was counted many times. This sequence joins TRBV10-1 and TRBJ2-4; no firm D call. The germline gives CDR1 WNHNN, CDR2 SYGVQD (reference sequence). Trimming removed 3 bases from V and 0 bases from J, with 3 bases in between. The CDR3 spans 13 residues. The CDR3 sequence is CASSEGAKNIQYF. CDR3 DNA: TGCGCCAGCAGTGAAGGAGCCAAAAACATTCAGTACTTC.

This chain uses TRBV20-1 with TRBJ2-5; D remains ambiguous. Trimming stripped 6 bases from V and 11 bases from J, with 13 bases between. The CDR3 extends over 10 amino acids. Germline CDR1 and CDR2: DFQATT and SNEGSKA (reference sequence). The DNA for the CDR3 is TGCAGTGCCCACAAGGATGAGCAGTACTTC. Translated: CSAHKDEQYF.

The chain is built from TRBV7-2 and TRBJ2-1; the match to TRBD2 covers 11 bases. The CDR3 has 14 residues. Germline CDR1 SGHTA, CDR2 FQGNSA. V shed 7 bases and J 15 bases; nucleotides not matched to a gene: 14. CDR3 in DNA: TGTGCCAGCACCCTAGGGTGGCTAGCGGGAGGATCGTTCTTC. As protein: CASTLGWLAGGSFF.

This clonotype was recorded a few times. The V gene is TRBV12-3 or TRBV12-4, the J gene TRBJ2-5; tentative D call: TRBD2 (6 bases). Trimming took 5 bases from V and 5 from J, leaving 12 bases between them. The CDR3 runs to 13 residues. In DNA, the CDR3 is TGTGCCAGCAGTGTTACTGGGAGGGAGACCCAGTACTTC. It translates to CASSVTGRETQYF.

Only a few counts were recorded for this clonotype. CDR3 in DNA: TGTGCCATCAGGGGGGACAGGGGGGTGTACGAGCAGTACTTC. It translates to CAIRGDRGVYEQYF. The rearrangement uses TRBV10-3 and TRBJ2-7; TRBD1 matches at 11 bases. J lost 4 bases, V lost 6 bases, and 5 bases had no gene match. The CDR3 covers 14 residues. Germline lookup yields CDR1 ENHRY and CDR2 SYGVKD.

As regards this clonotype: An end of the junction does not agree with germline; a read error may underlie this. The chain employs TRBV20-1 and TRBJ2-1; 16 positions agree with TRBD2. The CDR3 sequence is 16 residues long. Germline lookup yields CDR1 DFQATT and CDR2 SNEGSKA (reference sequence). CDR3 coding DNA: TGCAGCGCTATCGGGCCGGGACTAGCGGGAGGGGATGAGCAGTTCTTC. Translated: CSAIGPGLAGGDEQFF.

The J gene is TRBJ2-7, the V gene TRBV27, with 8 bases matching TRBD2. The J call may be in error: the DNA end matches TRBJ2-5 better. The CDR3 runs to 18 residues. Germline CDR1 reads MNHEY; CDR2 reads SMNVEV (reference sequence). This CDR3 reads CASSRITKEQLAEETQYF. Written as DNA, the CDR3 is TGTGCCAGCAGCCGAATCACTAAGGAACAACTAGCGGAAGAGACCCAGTACTTC.

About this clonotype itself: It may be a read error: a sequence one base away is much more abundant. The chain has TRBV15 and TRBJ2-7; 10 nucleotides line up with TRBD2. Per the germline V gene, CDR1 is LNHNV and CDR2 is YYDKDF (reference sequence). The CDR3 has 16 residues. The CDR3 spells CATSRDKASGSYKQYF. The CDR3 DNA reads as TGTGCCACCAGCAGAGATAAGGCTAGCGGGAGCTACAAGCAGTACTTC. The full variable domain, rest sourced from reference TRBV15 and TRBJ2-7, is DAMVIQNPRYQVTQFGKPVTLSCSQTLNHNVMYWYQQKSSQAPKLLFHYYDKDFNNEADTPDNFQSRRPNTSFCFLDIRSPGLGDTAMYLCATSRDKASGSYKQYFGPGTRLTVT.

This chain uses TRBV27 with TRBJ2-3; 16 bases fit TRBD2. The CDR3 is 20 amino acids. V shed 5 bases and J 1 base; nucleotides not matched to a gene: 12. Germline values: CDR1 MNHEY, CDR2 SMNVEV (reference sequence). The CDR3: CASSPGTSGRVPFGTDTQYF. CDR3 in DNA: TGTGCCAGCAGTCCGGGGACTAGCGGGAGGGTCCCCTTTGGCACAGATACGCAGTATTTT.

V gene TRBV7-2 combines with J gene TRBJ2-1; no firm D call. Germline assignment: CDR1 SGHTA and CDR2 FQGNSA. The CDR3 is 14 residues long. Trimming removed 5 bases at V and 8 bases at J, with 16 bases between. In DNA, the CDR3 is TGTGCCAGCAGCCGACGAACCTTACTGGATGAGCAGTTCTTC. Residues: CASSRRTLLDEQFF.

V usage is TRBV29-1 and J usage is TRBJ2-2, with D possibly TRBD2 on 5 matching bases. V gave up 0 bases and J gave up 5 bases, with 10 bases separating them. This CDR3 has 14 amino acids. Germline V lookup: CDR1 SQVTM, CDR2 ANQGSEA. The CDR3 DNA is TGCAGCGTTGAAGATGGGGAGCGGACCGGGGAGCTGTTTTTT. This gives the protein CSVEDGERTGELFF.

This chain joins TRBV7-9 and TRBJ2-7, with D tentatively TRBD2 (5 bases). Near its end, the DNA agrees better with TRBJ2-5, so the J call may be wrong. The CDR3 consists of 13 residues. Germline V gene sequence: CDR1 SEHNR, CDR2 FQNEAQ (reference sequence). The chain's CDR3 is CASSGLTRETQYF. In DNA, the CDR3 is TGTGCCAGCAGCGGACTGACTCGGGAGACCCAGTACTTC.

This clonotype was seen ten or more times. The DNA of the CDR3 is TGTGCCAGCAGTTTCCGGGACAGGGGCTACGAGCAGTACTTC. Translation: CASSFRDRGYEQYF. V and J are TRBV5-6 and TRBJ2-7, with 10 positions matching TRBD1. Germline values: CDR1 SGHDT, CDR2 YYEEEE. The CDR3 is 14 amino acids. The V and J ends lost 5 bases and 3 bases, in that order; junction bases with no gene match: 5.

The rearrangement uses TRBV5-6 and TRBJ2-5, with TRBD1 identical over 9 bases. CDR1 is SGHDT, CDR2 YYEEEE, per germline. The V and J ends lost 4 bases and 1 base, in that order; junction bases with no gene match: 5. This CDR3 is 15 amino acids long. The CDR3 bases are TGTGCCAGCAGCCGACAGGGGGAGGCCCAAGAGACCCAGTACTTC. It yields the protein CASSRQGEAQETQYF.

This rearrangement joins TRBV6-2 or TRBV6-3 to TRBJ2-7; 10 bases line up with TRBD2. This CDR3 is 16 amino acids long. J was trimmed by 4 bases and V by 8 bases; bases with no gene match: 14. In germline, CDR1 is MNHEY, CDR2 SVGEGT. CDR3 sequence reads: CASLPGRAGGRYEQYF. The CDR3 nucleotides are TGTGCCAGCCTTCCGGGACGAGCGGGAGGGCGGTACGAGCAGTACTTC.